This TCR beta chain originates from a study of cytomegalovirus exposure and HLA in healthy donors. Germline CDR1 is SGHRS and CDR2 is YFSETQ. This CDR3 contains 15 residues. J gave up 2 bases and V 2 bases, and 5 bases lay outside the gene matches. In the PCR, 60 Vbeta and 13 Jbeta primers were used. Sequenced by immunoSEQ multiplex PCR; TCRdb stores in-frame clones only, minus some. The sample gives about 130,000 clones, 70% of which show up once; 2% to 2.5% is in the top ten. The study's findings and limits: The listing of some 170 TCR beta chains classed them as cytomegalovirus-associated. What TCR beta sequences reportedly achieved was accurate prediction of HLA-A and HLA-B alleles in most subjects. According to a later analysis, most TCR beta chains associated with CMV appeared HLA-restricted. Specificity of three CMV-associated chains for CMV antigens was verified in vitro.

On this clone: Its specificity is unknown.

V and J are TRBV5-1 and TRBJ2-3; 7 bases are a match to TRBD1. The receptor was derived from a woman aged 55-69 years in good health and CMV-seropositive. What was sequenced was PBMCs. The DNA for the CDR3 is TGCGCCAGCAGCTTCTCAGGGGGTTCCACAGATACGCAGTATTTT. This codes for CASSFSGGSTDTQYF.